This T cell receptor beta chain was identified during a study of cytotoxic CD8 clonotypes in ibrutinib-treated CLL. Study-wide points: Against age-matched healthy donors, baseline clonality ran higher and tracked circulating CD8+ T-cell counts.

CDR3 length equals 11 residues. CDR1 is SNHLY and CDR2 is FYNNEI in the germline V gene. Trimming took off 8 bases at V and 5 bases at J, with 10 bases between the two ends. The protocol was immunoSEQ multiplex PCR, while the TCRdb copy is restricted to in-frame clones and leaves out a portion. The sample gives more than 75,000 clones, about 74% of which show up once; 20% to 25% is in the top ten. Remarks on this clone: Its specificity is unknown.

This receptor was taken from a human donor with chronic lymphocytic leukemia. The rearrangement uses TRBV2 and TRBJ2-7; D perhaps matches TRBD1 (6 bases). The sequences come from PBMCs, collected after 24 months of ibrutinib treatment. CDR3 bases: TGTGCCAGCCTACAGGGCGACGAGCAGTACTTC. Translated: CASLQGDEQYF.